These 25 T cell receptor beta chains share one sample of origin, sequenced in a study of cytomegalovirus exposure and HLA in healthy donors. This PCR relied on a set of 60 Vbeta primers and 13 Jbeta primers. Sequencing was performed with immunoSEQ multiplex PCR; in TCRdb, only in-frame clones are kept and a portion is missing. The data contain approximately 150,000 clones, over 65% of them singletons. Sequences were obtained from PBMCs. The receptors were gathered from a man between 18 and 35 years old in good health and CMV-seropositive.

Only a few counts were recorded for this clone. The chain has TRBV6-1 and TRBJ2-6, with 9 positions matching TRBD1. V was clipped by 3 bases and J by 0 bases; unmatched bases: 6. Germline V gene lookup returns CDR1 MNHNS and CDR2 SASEGT. CDR3 size: 18 residues. CDR3 sequence (DNA): TGTGCCAGCAGTGACCGGGACAGGGTGTTCTCTGGGGCCAACGTCCTGACTTTC. Translated: CASSDRDRVFSGANVLTF.

The V call is TRBV5-1, the J call TRBJ2-2; TRBD1 is a possible D gene (6 bases). V was cut by 3 bases and J by 7 bases, with 10 bases left in between. Germline V gene sequence: CDR1 SGHRS, CDR2 YFSETQ. The CDR3 has 13 amino acids. CDR3 nucleotides: TGCGCCAGCAGCTCAGGGGATAACGGGGAGCTGTTTTTT. This gives the protein CASSSGDNGELFF.

The chain links TRBV5-1 to TRBJ2-3; the D gene is possibly TRBD2 (5 bases). The CDR3 extends over 17 amino acids. Trimming took off 0 bases at V and 2 bases at J, with 16 bases between the two ends. The V gene's germline CDR1 is SGHRS and CDR2 YFSETQ. Written as DNA, the CDR3 is TGCGCCAGCAGCTTGGGCGGGCCGAGCACTCCCACAGATACGCAGTATTTT. Its protein product is CASSLGGPSTPTDTQYF.

This clone was observed a single time. This chain links TRBV30 with TRBJ1-5; tentative D call: TRBD1 (5 bases). The V gene's germline CDR1 is GTSNPN and CDR2 SVGIG (reference sequence). Trimming removed 0 bases at V and 3 bases at J, with 9 bases between. The CDR3 covers 14 residues. The CDR3 nucleotides are TGTGCCTGGAGTGTACGCAGGGCCAATCAGCCCCAGCATTTT. It is translated as CAWSVRRANQPQHF.

The V gene is TRBV12-1, the J gene TRBJ1-1; the D segment call TRBD1 is taken from the table without a DNA check. TRBV12-1 is assigned pseudogene status. This CDR3 spans 14 amino acids. Here the CDR3 DNA reads TGTGCCAGTACGAAGGGGTCCCTGAACACTGAAGCTTTCTTT. This gives the protein CASTKGSLNTEAFF.

The V gene is TRBV12-5, the J gene TRBJ2-7; 12 nucleotides match TRBD1. V lost 6 bases and J lost 7; bases outside the gene matches: 16. This CDR3 comprises 17 residues. Germline CDR1 LGHNT, CDR2 FRNRAP. This CDR3 is CASGPPRRDRGPREQYV. CDR3 DNA: TGTGCTAGTGGACCCCCTCGTAGGGACAGGGGGCCAAGGGAGCAGTACGTC.

The chain combines TRBV28 with TRBJ1-1, with TRBD1 matching over 8 bases. V shed 2 bases and J 0 bases; nucleotides not matched to a gene: 5. The CDR3 runs 16 residues. Germline CDR1 reads MDHEN; CDR2 reads SYDVKM. The CDR3 sequence is CASSLGPGGLNTEAFF. The CDR3 bases are TGTGCCAGCAGTTTAGGGCCAGGGGGCCTGAACACTGAAGCTTTCTTT.

V gene TRBV29-1 combines with J gene TRBJ2-1; a possible D gene is TRBD1 (6 bases). Germline V CDR1 and CDR2: SQVTM, ANQGSEA. CDR3 length: 12 residues. The V end was cut by 6 bases, the J end by 4 bases, with 10 bases between. The chain's CDR3 is CSVQGSYNEQFF. Written as DNA, the CDR3 is TGCAGCGTCCAGGGGTCTTACAATGAGCAGTTCTTC.

The chain recombines TRBV14 with TRBJ1-1; D ambiguous. V was trimmed by 4 bases and J by 6 bases, leaving 15 bases between them. The CDR3 spans 14 residues. Per the germline V gene, CDR1 is SGHDN and CDR2 is FVKESK. CDR3 bases: TGTGCCAGCAGCCGCTCCCGAATGGCCGCTGAAGCTTTCTTT. Its protein product is CASSRSRMAAEAFF.

This clone appeared once. The genes are TRBV7-2 and TRBJ2-7, with 9 bases fitting TRBD2. The CDR3 is 15 residues long. Trimming cost V 2 bases and J 0 bases; bases outside gene matches: 2. Looked up from germline, CDR1 is SGHTA and CDR2 is FQGNSA. CDR3 coding DNA: TGTGCCAGCAGCTTACTAGCGGGGCTCTCCTACGAGCAGTACGTC. Amino acid sequence: CASSLLAGLSYEQYV.

The chain carries TRBV4-1 and TRBJ1-4; D ambiguous. CDR3 size: 16 residues. The V end lost 0 bases, the J end lost 8 bases, and 16 bases lay between the germline ends. Germline V CDR1 and CDR2: MGHRA, YSYEKL. This CDR3 is CASSQEGERRGEKLFF. As DNA, the CDR3 is TGCGCCAGCAGCCAAGAAGGCGAGCGGCGAGGGGAAAAACTGTTTTTT.

The chain carries TRBV7-9 and TRBJ1-1, with 7 bases aligning to TRBD1. The CDR3 has 15 amino acids. Germline trimming cut 1 base from V and 0 bases from J; bases unmatched to any gene: 2. The V gene's germline CDR1 is SEHNR and CDR2 FQNEAQ (reference sequence). The CDR3 here is CASSLEGTVNTEAFF. Here the CDR3 DNA reads TGTGCCAGCAGCTTAGAAGGGACAGTGAACACTGAAGCTTTCTTT.

The rearrangement links TRBV5-1 to TRBJ1-1; 8 bases line up with TRBD1. Germline CDR1 reads SGHRS; CDR2 reads YFSETQ. The CDR3 runs 16 residues. Trimming at V came to 3 bases and at J to 1 base, leaving 8 bases not matched to a gene. The CDR3 here is CASSYGQGFPNTEAFF. The CDR3 nucleotides are TGCGCCAGCAGCTACGGACAGGGCTTTCCGAACACTGAAGCTTTCTTT.

The V and J genes are TRBV2 and TRBJ1-3, with a tentative D call TRBD1 (5 bases). Germline lookup yields CDR1 SNHLY and CDR2 FYNNEI. V lost 6 bases and J lost 2, with 8 bases in between. CDR3 length: 13 residues. CDR3 protein: CASRVGAGNTIYF. In DNA form, the CDR3 reads TGTGCCAGCAGGGTAGGGGCTGGAAACACCATATATTTT.

Worth noting for this clone: Other DNA sequences from this sample encode an identical CDR3 as well. V is TRBV5-1 and J is TRBJ1-1; the match to TRBD1 covers 7 bases. V shed 0 bases and J 4 bases; nucleotides not matched to a gene: 3. Germline-derived CDR1 and CDR2 are SGHRS and YFSETQ. The CDR3 runs to 14 residues. The CDR3 DNA follows: TGCGCCAGCAGCTTGGGACAGGGAACCACTGAAGCTTTCTTT. Protein product: CASSLGQGTTEAFF.

This clone was observed a few times. The J gene is TRBJ1-1, the V gene TRBV19; D is undetermined. Germline V lookup: CDR1 LNHDA, CDR2 SQIVND (reference sequence). V gave up 3 bases and J gave up 4 bases, with 9 bases separating them. This CDR3 region has 13 residues. CDR3 residues: CASSMGVGTEAFF. The DNA for the CDR3 is TGTGCCAGTAGTATGGGAGTGGGCACTGAAGCTTTCTTT. The whole variable domain, filled in from reference TRBV19 and TRBJ1-1, reads DGGITQSPKYLFRKEGQNVTLSCEQNLNHDAMYWYRQDPGQGLRLIYYSQIVNDFQKGDIAEGYSVSREKKESFPLTVTSAQKNPTAFYLCASSMGVGTEAFFGQGTRLTVV.

The chain has TRBV5-1 and TRBJ1-4; D is unclear. Germline CDR1 reads SGHRS; CDR2 reads YFSETQ. V shed 0 bases and J shed 8 bases, with 8 bases lying between them. The CDR3 sequence is 13 residues long. CDR3 nucleotide sequence: TGCGCCAGCAGCTTGGGGGCACGGGAAAAACTGTTTTTT. Translating it yields CASSLGAREKLFF. Full variable domain (remainder filled in from reference TRBV5-1 and TRBJ1-4): KAGVTQTPRYLIKTRGQQVTLSCSPISGHRSVSWYQQTPGQGLQFLFEYFSETQRNKGNFPGRFSGRQFSNSRSEMNVSTLELGDSALYLCASSLGAREKLFFGSGTQLSVL.

The genes are TRBV19 and TRBJ2-2; TRBD2 aligns across 7 bases. V was clipped by 1 base and J by 4 bases; unmatched bases: 3. Germline V gives CDR1 LNHDA, CDR2 SQIVND (reference sequence). The CDR3 has 15 residues. CDR3 sequence: CASSIGAGSTGELFF. For the CDR3, the DNA is TGTGCCAGTAGTATAGGAGCGGGGAGCACCGGGGAGCTGTTTTTT.

V gene TRBV7-9 combines with J gene TRBJ2-2; 13 positions agree with TRBD2. CDR1 and CDR2 from the germline V gene are SEHNR and FQNEAQ (reference sequence). V lost 4 bases and J lost 4; bases outside the gene matches: 6. The CDR3 is 17 amino acids. CDR3 amino acids: CASSYWTSGSRTGELFF. In nucleotides, the CDR3 is TGTGCCAGCAGCTACTGGACTAGCGGGAGTCGCACCGGGGAGCTGTTTTTT.

This chain links TRBV25-1 with TRBJ2-1, with 8 bases aligning to TRBD1. The germline gives CDR1 MGHDK, CDR2 SYGVNS. The CDR3 spans 17 residues. With 3 bases clipped from V and 2 bases from J, the junction kept 9 bases outside the gene matches. The CDR3 is CASSDRLTGGAYNEQFF. The CDR3 DNA sequence: TGTGCCAGCAGTGACCGCCTCACAGGGGGTGCCTACAATGAGCAGTTCTTC.

The J gene is TRBJ1-1, the V gene TRBV15; D uncertain. With 1 base removed from V and 0 bases from J, the gap between germline ends came to 6 bases. The CDR3 contains 14 residues. CDR1 is LNHNV and CDR2 is YYDKDF in the germline V gene (reference sequence). CDR3 DNA sequence: TGTGCCACCAGCAGAGCAGAGGTGAACACTGAAGCTTTCTTT. Amino acid sequence: CATSRAEVNTEAFF.

V and J are TRBV9 and TRBJ2-1; 9 bases align to TRBD2. V lost 4 bases and J lost 2; bases outside the gene matches: 7. CDR1 is SGDLS, CDR2 YYNGEE, per germline. The CDR3 length is 16 residues. The CDR3 DNA sequence: TGTGCCAGCAGCACCCAGAGGACTAGCGCCTACAATGAGCAGTTCTTC. Its protein is CASSTQRTSAYNEQFF.

The sample holds a few counts of this clone. The chain joins TRBV2 to TRBJ2-3; maybe TRBD1 (6 bases). The germline gives CDR1 SNHLY, CDR2 FYNNEI. The CDR3 has 13 residues. The V end lost 10 bases, the J end lost 2 bases, and 13 bases lay between the germline ends. CDR3 residues: CAILGQNTDTQYF. CDR3 DNA sequence: TGTGCCATACTAGGACAGAACACAGATACGCAGTATTTT.

V and J are TRBV5-1 and TRBJ1-1, with 8 bases fitting TRBD1. CDR3 length: 15 amino acids. CDR1 is SGHRS, CDR2 YFSETQ, per germline. V was pared by 1 base and J by 5 bases, with 7 bases of the junction left unmatched. The CDR3: CASSLLDRAGTEAFF. CDR3 coding DNA: TGCGCCAGCAGCTTGCTGGACAGGGCCGGGACTGAAGCTTTCTTT.

The chain couples TRBV6-6 to TRBJ2-3; D unclear. The germline V and J ends were trimmed by 5 bases and 2 bases, with 14 bases remaining between them. The germline CDR1 and CDR2 sequences are MNHNY and SVGAGI (reference sequence). The CDR3 is 15 residues long. The CDR3 DNA follows: TGTGCCAGCAGTCGCGTTGCGGTAATCACAGATACGCAGTATTTT. As protein: CASSRVAVITDTQYF.